The T cell receptor (beta chain) under discussion was sequenced for a study of blood T cells in healthy people across ages. A second PCR of 7 to 11 cycles used a sample-barcoded 5' primer and a J-beta primer mix. Via MiXCR, TCRdb re-called the 5' RACE reads, giving one row per CDR3 protein. The data show around 400,000 distinct CDR3 sequences, with roughly half seen just once and 51% held by the top ten. Every donor gave approximately 10 milliliters of peripheral blood. CDR3 length: 13 residues. The germline gives CDR1 SQVTM, CDR2 ANQGSEA. This rearrangement joins TRBV29-1 to TRBJ2-5, with D perhaps TRBD1 (5 bases). Gene TRBJ2-7 matches the end of the DNA better, so the J call may be wrong. Sequencing was done on a sample of blood. This clonotype was sampled from a man aged 55 to 70 in good health. The CDR3 protein is CSVEQTDSYEQYF. CDR3 nucleotides: TGCAGCGTTGAACAGACAGACTCCTACGAGCAGTACTTC.